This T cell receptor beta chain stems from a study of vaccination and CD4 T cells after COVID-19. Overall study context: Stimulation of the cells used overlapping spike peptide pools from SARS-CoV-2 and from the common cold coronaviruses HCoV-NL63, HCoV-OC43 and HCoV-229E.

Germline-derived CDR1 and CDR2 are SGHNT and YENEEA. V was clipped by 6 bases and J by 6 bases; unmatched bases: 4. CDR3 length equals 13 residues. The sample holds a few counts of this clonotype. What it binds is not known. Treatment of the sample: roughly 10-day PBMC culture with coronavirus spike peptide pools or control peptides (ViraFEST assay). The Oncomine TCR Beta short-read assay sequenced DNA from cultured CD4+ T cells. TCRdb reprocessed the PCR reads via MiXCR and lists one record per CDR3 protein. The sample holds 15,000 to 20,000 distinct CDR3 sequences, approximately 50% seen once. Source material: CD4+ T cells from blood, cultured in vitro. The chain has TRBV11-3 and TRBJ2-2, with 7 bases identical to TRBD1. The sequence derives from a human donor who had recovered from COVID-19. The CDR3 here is CASRNRGAGELFF. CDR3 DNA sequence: TGTGCCAGCAGGAACAGGGGTGCCGGGGAGCTGTTTTTT.